Detailed here is one T cell receptor (beta chain). The antigen remains undetermined. This sample stems from a study of shared clonotypes between healthy human individuals. In replicate PCRs of sorted subsets, about 200 ng DNA, approximately 30,000 T cell genomes, was used. Libraries were prepared by immunoSEQ multiplex PCR; TCRdb keeps only in-frame clonotypes and omits some of them. This sample has approximately 600,000 clones, with 85% to 95% found just once. This CDR3 has 15 residues. From germline, CDR1 is SGHVS and CDR2 FQNEAQ. Losses at the gene ends were 4 bases for V and 3 bases for J; bases not matched to a gene: 6. General study findings and limits: Genetic and exposure-history diversity was limited by the few donors. Clonotypes that were shared across a handful of donors made up around 5% of naive CD4 clonotypes.

Naive CD8 cells comprised CD45RO-negative, CCR7-positively selected cells, excluding terminally differentiated effector memory CD45RA+ cells. The origin of this receptor is a young woman in good health. Sequences were obtained from naive CD8+ T cells sorted from blood. This sequence joins TRBV7-8 and TRBJ2-3; the match to TRBD2 covers 8 bases. The CDR3 nucleotides read TGTGCCAGCAGCTACCAGCGGGAGTCGACAGATACGCAGTATTTT. It translates to CASSYQRESTDTQYF.